A single sample gave rise to the 26 T cell receptor beta chains below, sequenced in a study of T cells in Graves' hyperthyroidism and ophthalmopathy. Amplified TCR beta CDR3 regions derived from RNA transcripts. An initial round of RT-PCR targeting the TCR CDR3 relied on the HTBI primer set. TCRdb re-called the multiplex PCR reads with MiXCR, one entry per CDR3 protein. The table records around 300,000 distinct CDR3 sequences, roughly 15% of them present only once. What was sequenced was blood. These receptors were obtained from a woman in her 50s with Graves' hyperthyroidism that later progressed to Graves' ophthalmopathy.

This clonotype was seen only a few times. The rearrangement links TRBV20-1 to TRBJ2-7; D may be TRBD2 (6 bases). The V end lost 5 bases, the J end lost 0 bases, and 17 bases lay between the germline ends. Germline V gives CDR1 DFQATT, CDR2 SNEGSKA (reference sequence). CDR3 length: 15 amino acids. CDR3 sequence reads: CSAFSPRDFSYEQYF. Here the CDR3 DNA reads TGCAGTGCTTTTTCTCCCCGGGACTTCTCCTACGAGCAGTACTTC.

This clonotype was seen a few times. The chain has TRBV19 and TRBJ2-3; TRBD1 might be the D (5 bases). Germline lookup yields CDR1 LNHDA and CDR2 SQIVND (reference sequence). V lost 6 bases and J 6 bases, leaving 16 bases between the germline ends. There are 14 residues in the CDR3. The CDR3 protein is CASRRQGRGDTQYF. The CDR3 DNA reads as TGTGCCAGTAGAAGGCAGGGCCGAGGCGATACGCAGTATTTT. Using reference TRBV19 and TRBJ2-3 for the parts outside the CDR3, the full variable domain is DGGITQSPKYLFRKEGQNVTLSCEQNLNHDAMYWYRQDPGQGLRLIYYSQIVNDFQKGDIAEGYSVSREKKESFPLTVTSAQKNPTAFYLCASRRQGRGDTQYFGPGTRLTVL.

The sample holds many counts of this clonotype. The chain links TRBV6-1 to TRBJ2-1; a possible D gene is TRBD1 (5 bases). The germline V gene encodes CDR1 MNHNS and CDR2 SASEGT. This CDR3 has 17 residues. Between the trimmed V and J ends, which lost 6 bases and 6 bases, there was a span of 24 bases. As DNA, the CDR3 is TGTGCCAGCAGCCTGACCCCCGGACGGACAAGGGCCAATGAGCAGTTCTTC. This sequence encodes CASSLTPGRTRANEQFF.

This clonotype was detected ten times or more. The rearrangement joins TRBV5-1 to TRBJ1-1; D is possibly TRBD1 (5 bases). CDR3 size: 15 residues. Germline lookup yields CDR1 SGHRS and CDR2 YFSETQ. Trimming took 4 bases from V and 4 from J, leaving 17 bases between them. The CDR3 coding sequence is TGCGCCAGCAGCACCCGGGACCCAAAGGCCACTGAAGCTTTCTTT. Encoded protein: CASSTRDPKATEAFF.

This clonotype appeared many times. The J gene is TRBJ2-5, the V gene TRBV28, with D possibly TRBD2 on 5 matching bases. CDR1 and CDR2 (germline): MDHEN, SYDVKM. The CDR3 runs to 13 residues. V was shortened by 1 base and J by 7 bases, with 10 bases between the two germline ends. CDR3 sequence reads: CASSLSEVGTQYF. Here the CDR3 DNA reads TGTGCCAGCAGTTTATCGGAGGTGGGGACCCAGTACTTC.

This clonotype was seen at least ten times. This chain uses TRBV18 with TRBJ2-5, with D possibly being TRBD1 (6 bases). Germline V gene sequence: CDR1 KGHSH, CDR2 LQKENI. CDR3 size: 14 residues. Trimming removed 0 bases from V and 5 bases from J, with 10 bases in between. CDR3 sequence reads: CASSPPPGEETQYF. Here the CDR3 DNA reads TGTGCCAGCTCACCACCGCCAGGGGAGGAGACCCAGTACTTC.

DNA of the CDR3: TGTGCCAGCAGTTTCGGGGGCTCGACACGGGCGGATTCACCCCTCCACTTT. It encodes CASSFGGSTRADSPLHF. This chain connects TRBV12-3 or TRBV12-4 to TRBJ1-6; possible D gene TRBD1, 6 bases. This CDR3 is built from 17 residues. The V and J ends lost 3 bases and 8 bases respectively, with 20 bases between them.

This clonotype showed up just a few times. The chain carries TRBV10-1 and TRBJ2-7; perhaps D is TRBD1 or TRBD2 (5 bases each). V was pared by 4 bases and J by 4 bases, with 17 bases between. Germline CDR1 and CDR2: WNHNN and SYGVQD (reference sequence). This CDR3 has 15 amino acids. Here the CDR3 reads CASSVTGPLGYEQYF. The CDR3 DNA sequence: TGCGCCAGCAGTGTGACGGGACCCTTGGGATACGAGCAGTACTTC.

Concerning this clonotype: This could be a read error, since a much larger clone is one nucleotide away. J is TRBJ1-1 and V is TRBV6-5; TRBD1 aligns across 7 bases. The CDR3 is 16 amino acids. The ends lost 6 bases at V and 5 bases at J; junction bases unmatched: 15. Germline V gene lookup returns CDR1 MNHEY and CDR2 SVGAGI. CDR3 sequence (DNA): TGTGCCAGCAGATACCTTACAGGGGTAAGGGGAACTGAAGCTTTCTTT. Its translation: CASRYLTGVRGTEAFF.

This clonotype was seen a few times. The J gene is TRBJ2-5, the V gene TRBV10-2; D remains unclear. Trimming took 5 bases from V and 7 from J, leaving 8 bases between them. The CDR3 is 11 residues long. Per the germline V gene, CDR1 is WSHSY and CDR2 is SAAADI. CDR3 residues: CASSWEGTQYF. Here the CDR3 DNA reads TGCGCCAGCAGTTGGGAAGGGACCCAGTACTTC.

This clonotype was detected ten times or more. The rearrangement links TRBV3-1 to TRBJ1-2; no firm D call. The CDR3 consists of 13 residues. Looked up from germline, CDR1 is LGHDT and CDR2 is YNNKEL (reference sequence). Trimming took 4 bases from V and 3 from J, leaving 9 bases between them. CDR3 sequence reads: CASSREIYYGYTF. CDR3 in DNA: TGTGCCAGCAGCCGAGAAATTTACTATGGCTACACCTTC.

In this sample, this clonotype turned up many times. The chain is built from TRBV11-2 and TRBJ2-5, with a tentative D call TRBD1 (6 bases). The CDR3 is made up of 16 amino acids. Germline-derived CDR1 and CDR2 are SGHAT and FQNNGV. V was cut by 1 base and J by 4 bases, with 16 bases left in between. CDR3 sequence reads: CASSLVGLGGPETQYF. Here the CDR3 DNA reads TGTGCCAGCAGCTTAGTAGGGTTAGGGGGACCAGAGACCCAGTACTTC.

This clonotype was picked up many times. The chain uses TRBV19 and TRBJ1-1; TRBD1 agrees at 8 bases. CDR1 is LNHDA and CDR2 is SQIVND in the germline V gene (reference sequence). This CDR3 comprises 13 residues. The V gene end was trimmed by 7 bases and the J gene end by 7 bases; junction bases not matched to a gene: 8. CDR3 loop: CASTRDRGDEAFF. The CDR3 nucleotides are TGTGCCAGTACCAGAGACAGGGGCGATGAAGCTTTCTTT.

This clonotype was picked up a small number of times. Being one base from a much bigger clone, this may be a read error. The chain couples TRBV20-1 to TRBJ2-5, with D tentatively TRBD1 (5 bases). The germline V and J ends were trimmed by 5 bases and 6 bases, with 22 bases remaining between them. The germline gives CDR1 DFQATT, CDR2 SNEGSKA (reference sequence). The CDR3 consists of 15 residues. The CDR3: CSAPPGLAKGKTQYF. The CDR3 DNA sequence: TGCAGTGCTCCGCCTGGGTTGGCCAAGGGGAAGACCCAGTACTTC.

This clonotype was found many times. The rearrangement joins TRBV6-2 or TRBV6-3 to TRBJ2-1, with unresolved D. Germline CDR1 and CDR2: MNHEY and SVGEGT. Trimming removed 4 bases from V and 0 bases from J, with 10 bases in between. This CDR3 contains 15 residues. CDR3 amino acids: CASSWPASSYNEQFF. The CDR3 coding sequence is TGTGCCAGCAGTTGGCCAGCGAGCTCCTACAATGAGCAGTTCTTC.

This clonotype has at least ten counts. The chain has TRBV28 and TRBJ2-3, with D tentatively TRBD2 (6 bases). The CDR3 runs 12 residues. Germline CDR1 is MDHEN and CDR2 is SYDVKM. V gave up 5 bases and J gave up 6 bases, with 9 bases separating them. CDR3 coding DNA: TGTGCCAGCAGTAGACGGGAGGATACGCAGTATTTT. Encoded protein: CASSRREDTQYF.

This clonotype was observed a handful of times. V usage is TRBV6-1 and J usage is TRBJ1-2, with 9 bases lining up with TRBD1. The V gene end was trimmed by 5 bases and the J gene end by 3 bases; junction bases not matched to a gene: 4. Germline CDR1 and CDR2: MNHNS and SASEGT. The CDR3 runs to 14 residues. In nucleotides, the CDR3 is TGTGCCAGCAGTAGGGACAGGGCTGACTATGGCTACACCTTC. Its translation is CASSRDRADYGYTF.

Worth noting for this clonotype: This could be a read error, since a much larger clone is one nucleotide away. The chain has TRBV11-2 and TRBJ2-3; D might be TRBD1 or TRBD2, each matching 5 bases. The V and J ends lost 7 bases and 0 bases respectively, with 14 bases between them. CDR1 is SGHAT, CDR2 FQNNGV, per germline. This CDR3 is built from 15 residues. The CDR3 coding sequence is TGTGCCAGCAACCCATGGGGGTCTAGCACAGATACGCAGTATTTT. Translated: CASNPWGSSTDTQYF.

This clonotype was seen repeatedly, ten times or more. This sequence joins TRBV7-9 and TRBJ2-5; 13 nucleotides align to TRBD2. V lost 5 bases and J lost 5; bases outside the gene matches: 11. Germline V gives CDR1 SEHNR, CDR2 FQNEAQ (reference sequence). There are 17 residues in the CDR3. The CDR3 loop is CASSELMQGLAGETQYF. CDR3 DNA: TGTGCCAGCAGCGAGCTTATGCAGGGACTAGCGGGGGAGACCCAGTACTTC.

This clonotype showed up many times. V is TRBV7-3 and J is TRBJ2-2, with 12 nucleotides matching TRBD2. The junction had 5 bases not matched to a gene; V was cut back by 6 bases and J by 6 bases. This CDR3 is 15 amino acids long. Per the germline V gene, CDR1 is SGHTA and CDR2 is FQGTGA. The CDR3, as DNA: TGTGCCAGCAGTCCCAGACTAGCGGGAGCCGGGGAGCTGTTTTTT. Translating gives CASSPRLAGAGELFF.

The J gene is TRBJ2-1, the V gene TRBV2, with 7 bases aligning to TRBD2. Germline V gives CDR1 SNHLY, CDR2 FYNNEI. J was trimmed by 3 bases and V by 7 bases; bases with no gene match: 6. The CDR3 contains 14 residues. CDR3 sequence: CASNGEGLYNEQFF. The CDR3 DNA sequence: TGTGCCAGCAACGGGGAGGGCCTCTACAATGAGCAGTTCTTC.

V gene TRBV5-1 combines with J gene TRBJ1-3; D is ambiguous. V was pared by 3 bases and J by 4 bases, with 11 bases between. Per the germline V gene, CDR1 is SGHRS and CDR2 is YFSETQ. This CDR3 has 14 residues. CDR3: CASSSTANGNTIYF. Written as DNA, the CDR3 is TGCGCCAGCAGCTCGACGGCGAACGGAAACACCATATATTTT.

This rearrangement joins TRBV3-1 to TRBJ2-3, with 11 positions matching TRBD1. The V gene end was trimmed by 8 bases and the J gene end by 4 bases; junction bases not matched to a gene: 11. CDR3 size: 16 residues. Germline V gene data show CDR1 as LGHDT and CDR2 as YNNKEL (reference sequence). The CDR3 sequence: CASRTWRTGGPDTQYF. Here the CDR3 DNA reads TGTGCCAGCCGGACCTGGAGGACAGGGGGCCCAGATACGCAGTATTTT.

This clonotype has at least ten counts. The chain couples TRBV11-2 to TRBJ2-7; D call uncertain. V dropped 5 bases and J dropped 4 bases, with 9 bases sitting between them. The CDR3 covers 12 residues. The germline CDR1 and CDR2 sequences are SGHAT and FQNNGV. CDR3 sequence: CASSADPYEQYF. In DNA form, the CDR3 reads TGTGCCAGCAGCGCAGACCCTTACGAGCAGTACTTC.

The chain recombines TRBV5-5 with TRBJ1-4, with D maybe TRBD1 (6 bases). Germline loops: CDR1 SGHKS, CDR2 YYEKEE (reference sequence). The CDR3 covers 15 residues. V was clipped by 0 bases and J by 6 bases, with 12 bases between them. The CDR3 reads CASSLVAGEDEKLFF. For the CDR3, the DNA is TGTGCCAGCAGCTTGGTGGCAGGGGAAGATGAAAAACTGTTTTTT. Filled out from reference TRBV5-5 and TRBJ1-4, the complete variable domain reads DAGVTQSPTHLIKTRGQQVTLRCSPISGHKSVSWYQQVLGQGPQFIFQYYEKEERGRGNFPDRFSARQFPNYSSELNVNALLLGDSALYLCASSLVAGEDEKLFFGSGTQLSVL.

V and J are TRBV28 and TRBJ1-3, with a tentative D call TRBD1 (5 bases). Germline CDR1 reads MDHEN; CDR2 reads SYDVKM. The CDR3 runs 18 residues. V gave up 4 bases and J gave up 7 bases, with 26 bases separating them. The CDR3 protein is CASSSSFLGGKIRNTIYF. CDR3 coding DNA: TGTGCCAGCAGTTCCTCATTCCTCGGGGGGAAAATAAGGAACACCATATATTTT.